The sample holds many counts of the clone carrying this T cell receptor beta chain. The antigen remains undetermined. Each donor's blood draw was ten milliliters of peripheral blood. The authors isolated at least 6 million PBMCs per sample. Using a J-beta primer mix together with a sample-barcoded 5' primer, a second PCR was run for roughly 6 to 12 cycles. Each cDNA molecule, via a template-switch adaptor with 12 random nucleotides, was tagged. MiXCR was run by TCRdb on the 5' RACE reads, yielding one entry per CDR3 protein. The sample carries 850,000 or so distinct CDR3 sequences, 25% to 30% recorded once. This specimen belongs to a study of blood T cells in healthy people across ages. Study-level points and caveats: Using unsorted PBMCs precluded a conclusive naive versus antigen-experienced comparison.

V lost 6 bases and J lost 1; bases outside the gene matches: 12. This CDR3 has 15 amino acids. CDR1 is DFQATT and CDR2 is SNEGSKA in the germline V gene (reference sequence). The sequenced sample was blood. V is TRBV20-1 and J is TRBJ2-7; TRBD2 matches at 7 bases. This sequence originates from a woman older than 75 in good health. The CDR3 spells CSARNGGVLSYEQYF. CDR3 sequence (DNA): TGCAGTGCCAGAAATGGGGGGGTCTTATCCTACGAGCAGTACTTC.